This T cell receptor (beta chain) emerged from a study of CD8 T cells in Susac syndrome. With regard to this clonotype: Its antigen is not known.

RNA amounts of about 0.5 to 1 ug underwent reverse transcription with random hexamers. The CDR3 of TCR beta was amplified by immunoSEQ multiplex PCR across 54 Vbeta and 13 Jbeta. A single record per CDR3 protein comes from TCRdb applying MiXCR to the immunoSEQ multiplex PCR reads. The table includes some 200,000 distinct CDR3 sequences, roughly 96% detected once. The CDR3 spans 15 residues. The V and J ends lost 5 bases and 4 bases, in that order; junction bases with no gene match: 3. CDR1 is SGDLS, CDR2 YYNGEE, per germline. Study-level results: A relatively small number of individuals underwent TCR sequencing and HLA analysis.

Sequencing used CD4+ T cells from PBMCs. The source of this sequence is a human donor with multiple sclerosis. The chain joins TRBV9 to TRBJ2-2, with 12 positions matching TRBD2. The CDR3, as DNA: TGTGCCAGCAGGAGGGGACTAGCGGGCACCGGGGAGCTGTTTTTT. As protein: CASRRGLAGTGELFF. Combining the CDR3 with reference TRBV9 and TRBJ2-2 gives the whole variable domain DSGVTQTPKHLITATGQRVTLRCSPRSGDLSVYWYQQSLDQGLQFLIQYYNGEERAKGNILERFSAQQFPDLHSELNLSSLELGDSALYFCASRRGLAGTGELFFGEGSRLTVL.